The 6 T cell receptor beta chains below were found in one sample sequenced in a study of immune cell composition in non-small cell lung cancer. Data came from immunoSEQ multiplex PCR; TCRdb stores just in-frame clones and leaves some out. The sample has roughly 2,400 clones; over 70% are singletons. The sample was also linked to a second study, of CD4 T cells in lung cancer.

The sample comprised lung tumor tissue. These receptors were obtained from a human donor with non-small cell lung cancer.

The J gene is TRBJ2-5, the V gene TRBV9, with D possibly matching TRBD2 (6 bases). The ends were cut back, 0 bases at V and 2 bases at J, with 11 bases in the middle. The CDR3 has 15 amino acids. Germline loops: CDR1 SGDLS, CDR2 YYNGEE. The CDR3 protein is CASSVVLAVQETQYF. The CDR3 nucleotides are TGTGCCAGCAGCGTAGTGTTAGCGGTACAAGAGACCCAGTACTTC.

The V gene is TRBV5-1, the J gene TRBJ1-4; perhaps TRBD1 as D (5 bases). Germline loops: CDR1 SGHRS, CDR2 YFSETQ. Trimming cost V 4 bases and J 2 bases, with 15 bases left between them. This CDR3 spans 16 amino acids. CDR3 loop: CASSLSGGVTNEKLFF. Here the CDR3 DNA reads TGCGCCAGCAGCCTCTCGGGGGGGGTCACTAATGAAAAACTGTTTTTT.

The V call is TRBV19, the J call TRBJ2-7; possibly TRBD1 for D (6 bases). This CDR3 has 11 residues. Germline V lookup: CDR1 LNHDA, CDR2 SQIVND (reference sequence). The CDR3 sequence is CASSPRTVGTV. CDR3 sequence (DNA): TGTGCCAGTAGTCCCCGGACAGTTGGAACCGTC.

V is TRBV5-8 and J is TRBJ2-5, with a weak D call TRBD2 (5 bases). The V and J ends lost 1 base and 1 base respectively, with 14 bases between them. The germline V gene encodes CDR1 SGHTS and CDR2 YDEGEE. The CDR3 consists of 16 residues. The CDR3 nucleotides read TGTGCCAGCAGCTTGATCCTGAGCGGCACCCAAGAGACCCAGTACTTC. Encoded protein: CASSLILSGTQETQYF.

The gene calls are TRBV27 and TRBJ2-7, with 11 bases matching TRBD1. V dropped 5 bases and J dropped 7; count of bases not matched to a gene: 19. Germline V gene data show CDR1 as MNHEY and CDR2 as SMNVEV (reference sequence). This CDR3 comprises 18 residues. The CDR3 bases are TGTGCCAGCAGTACACCGGGACAGGGGGGACCCCCCTCTACGGAGCAGTACGTC. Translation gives CASSTPGQGGPPSTEQYV.

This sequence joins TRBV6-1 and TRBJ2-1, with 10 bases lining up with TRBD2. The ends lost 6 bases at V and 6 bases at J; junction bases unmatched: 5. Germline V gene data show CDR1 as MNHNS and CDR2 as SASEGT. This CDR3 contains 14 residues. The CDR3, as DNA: TGTGCCAGCAGATCGAGCGGGAGGGCCAATGAGCAGTTCTTC. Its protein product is CASRSSGRANEQFF.